The 6 T cell receptor beta chains below all came from one sample that was sequenced in a study of shared clonotypes between healthy human individuals. The repertoire was sequenced with immunoSEQ multiplex PCR; TCRdb's copy has only in-frame clones and lacks some. The sample holds about a million clones, around 76% seen once. Sequencing used memory CD4+ T cells sorted from blood. Subset here: CD45RA-negative fraction. Source of these receptors: a man aged 18 to 29 in good health.

The chain joins TRBV5-1 to TRBJ2-1; the D gene is possibly TRBD2 (6 bases). The CDR3 is 13 amino acids. The germline V and J ends were trimmed by 0 bases and 8 bases, with 9 bases remaining between them. The V gene's germline CDR1 is SGHRS and CDR2 YFSETQ. Here the CDR3 DNA reads TGCGCCAGCAGCTTGGGCCAGCGGGATGAGCAGTTCTTC. It translates to CASSLGQRDEQFF.

The J gene is TRBJ2-2, the V gene TRBV5-1; possibly TRBD2 for D (6 bases). This CDR3 has 16 amino acids. V dropped 0 bases and J dropped 4 bases, with 13 bases sitting between them. The V gene's germline CDR1 is SGHRS and CDR2 YFSETQ. The CDR3 sequence: CASSLAGTQGTGELFF. CDR3 in DNA: TGCGCCAGCAGCTTGGCCGGGACTCAAGGCACCGGGGAGCTGTTTTTT.

The genes are TRBV4-3 and TRBJ2-7, with TRBD2 matching 8 bases. The CDR3 extends over 13 amino acids. Trimming removed 3 bases from V and 5 bases from J; junction bases left unmatched: 3. Germline V gene data show CDR1 as LGHNA and CDR2 as YSLEER. The DNA for the CDR3 is TGCGCCAGCAGCCACAGCGGGAGTAACGAGCAGTACTTC. Translated: CASSHSGSNEQYF.

V is TRBV28 and J is TRBJ2-5; D gene unclear. The CDR3 is made up of 14 amino acids. V was shortened by 1 base and J by 1 base, with 7 bases between the two germline ends. The germline CDR1 and CDR2 sequences are MDHEN and SYDVKM. As DNA, the CDR3 is TGTGCCAGCAGTTTATTGACGTTCCAAGAGACCCAGTACTTC. The encoded protein is CASSLLTFQETQYF.

This clone was counted between two and nine times. The gene calls are TRBV7-9 and TRBJ1-2; D not certain. The CDR3 is 13 residues long. With 1 base removed from V and 4 bases from J, the gap between germline ends came to 7 bases. Germline CDR1 reads SEHNR; CDR2 reads FQNEAQ (reference sequence). CDR3 sequence: CASSLGTSYGYTF. DNA of the CDR3: TGTGCCAGCAGCTTAGGGACTTCCTATGGCTACACCTTC.

The chain joins TRBV5-1 to TRBJ1-1; maybe TRBD1 (5 bases). Trimming left V 3 bases short and J 0 bases short, with 12 bases between. The CDR3 extends over 15 amino acids. Germline CDR1 reads SGHRS; CDR2 reads YFSETQ. Here the CDR3 reads CASSSVSGMNTEAFF. DNA of the CDR3: TGCGCCAGCAGCTCTGTTTCAGGGATGAACACTGAAGCTTTCTTT.